This T cell receptor beta chain was identified in a study of CD8 T cells in ankylosing spondylitis. TCRdb ran MiXCR on the 5' RACE reads and lists one entry per CDR3 protein. The table includes about 130,000 distinct CDR3 sequences, approximately 14% detected once. As to this clonotype: An end of the junction differs from the germline gene, which may be a read error.

The CDR3 extends over 16 amino acids. Germline V lookup: CDR1 LGHNA, CDR2 YNFKEQ. This chain connects TRBV4-2 to TRBJ2-2; weak D call: TRBD2 (5 bases). The sequence was obtained from a female donor with ankylosing spondylitis or in good health (not recorded which). The sample was blood, either unsorted or a sorted T cell fraction (not recorded which). The CDR3 loop reads CAGSQDQERRVGEPFF. The DNA of the CDR3 is TGTGCCGGCAGCCAAGATCAAGAAAGGCGTGTCGGGGAGCCGTTTTTT.